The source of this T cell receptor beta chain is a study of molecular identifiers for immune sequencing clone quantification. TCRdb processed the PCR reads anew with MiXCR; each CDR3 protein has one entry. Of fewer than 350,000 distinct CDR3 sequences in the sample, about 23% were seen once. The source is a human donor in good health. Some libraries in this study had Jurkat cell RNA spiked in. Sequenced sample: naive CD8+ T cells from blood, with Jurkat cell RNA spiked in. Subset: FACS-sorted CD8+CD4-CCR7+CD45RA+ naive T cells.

For the CDR3, the DNA is TGTGCCAGCACCATGCCCCGGGTACAGGGGGCCTACAAACAATACTTC. Amino acid sequence: CASTMPRVQGAYKQYF. This rearrangement joins TRBV5-3 to TRBJ2-7, with 9 positions matching TRBD1. TRBV5-3 is an ORF for which the function is uncertain. The CDR3 covers 16 residues. V shed 8 bases, J shed 13 bases, and the junction held 25 bases outside the gene matches.